The 4 T cell receptor beta chains reported below all come from one sample, sequenced in a study of shared clonotypes between healthy human individuals (TCRdb year 2020). Libraries were prepared through the immunoSEQ multiplex PCR assay. Not all clones reach the TCRdb copy of this immuneACCESS table, which keeps in-frame sequences only. Checked studies attribute under half of the gap to unresolved V genes and leave the rest unexplained. In all, the sample holds about 1 million clones, and approximately 80% of those were seen once. About 0.52% of the sample lies in the top ten. Input material: memory CD4+ T cells from PBMCs. Sample cell subset or site, as interpreted from the label and publication: CD45RA-negative fraction. The source is a man between 18 and 35 years old in good health. Some clones in this sample may be carry-over from other donors' samples.

The rearrangement links TRBV18 to TRBJ2-2, with 7 bases matching TRBD2. This CDR3 spans 17 amino acids. Germline-derived CDR1 and CDR2 are KGHSH and LQKENI. The V gene end was trimmed by 3 bases and the J gene end by 4 bases; junction bases not matched to a gene: 11. The CDR3 here is CASSPLVSTSTTGELFF. CDR3 sequence (DNA): TGTGCCAGCTCACCCCTAGTGTCGACTAGCACCACCGGGGAGCTGTTTTTT.

Points on this clone: Other nucleotide sequences in the sample specify the same CDR3. The J gene is TRBJ2-7, the V gene TRBV18, with D perhaps TRBD1 (7 bases). Deletions cut 6 bases from V and 1 base from J, with 10 bases between. This CDR3 has 13 amino acids. CDR1 is KGHSH and CDR2 is LQKENI in the germline V gene. CDR3 bases: TGTGCCAGCTCCCAGGGGGGTTCCTACGAGCAGTACTTC. Amino acid sequence: CASSQGGSYEQYF.

V and J are TRBV15 and TRBJ2-7; maybe TRBD1 (6 bases). Germline V lookup: CDR1 LNHNV, CDR2 YYDKDF (reference sequence). Trimming shortened V by 0 bases and J by 3 bases, and 6 bases separated the two germline ends. CDR3 length equals 13 residues. The CDR3 reads CATSREGGYEQYF. Here the CDR3 DNA reads TGTGCCACCAGCAGAGAAGGGGGCTACGAGCAGTACTTC.

Comments on this clone: Distinct nucleotide sequences in the sample also encode this CDR3. Written as DNA, the CDR3 is TGTGCCAGCTCACCAATAGCGGGAGCCTACGAGCAGTACTTC. The encoded protein is CASSPIAGAYEQYF. This chain uses TRBV18 with TRBJ2-7; TRBD2 matches at 9 bases. Germline CDR1 KGHSH, CDR2 LQKENI. CDR3 length: 14 residues. V was pared by 2 bases and J by 2 bases, with 1 base of the junction left unmatched.